Listed here is a single TCR beta chain. The data were taken from a study of PD-1 blockade in mismatch repair-deficient tumors. In germline, CDR1 is MNHEY, CDR2 SMNVEV (reference sequence). J was trimmed by 1 base and V by 3 bases; bases with no gene match: 8. This CDR3 is built from 17 residues. The protocol was immunoSEQ multiplex PCR, while the TCRdb copy is restricted to in-frame clones and leaves out a portion. Altogether some 120,000 clones are present, around nine tenths being singletons, with the ten largest covering about 10%. J is TRBJ2-2 and V is TRBV27; TRBD1 matches 7 bases. The sample here was peripheral blood, taken almost 74 weeks after starting pembrolizumab. The receptor's source is an adult with mismatch repair-deficient cancer. In nucleotides, the CDR3 is TGTGCCAGCAGTTTCTATGAGGGGGCGGAGAACACCGGGGAGCTGTTTTTT. Translating it yields CASSFYEGAENTGELFF.